One sample yielded the 20 T cell receptor beta chains listed below, sequenced in a study of blood T cell repertoires in COVID-19 (dated by TCRdb to between 2020 and 2021). Library preparation used the immunoSEQ multiplex PCR assay. As stored in TCRdb, this immuneACCESS dataset retains in-frame rearrangements with V and J assigned. A fraction of the clones does not appear; measured against another copy, unresolved V genes explain less than half of the discrepancy, and the remainder lacks a known reason. Present in this sample are around 100,000 clones, 88% of which were seen just once. About 5% of the sample comes from the top ten. Sequencing was carried out using peripheral blood. The receptors were gathered from a human donor in a cohort sampled during active COVID-19.

DNA of the CDR3: TGTGCCCGCAGTTCTAGCGGGATTTCGGGTGAGCAGTACTTC. This sequence encodes CARSSSGISGEQYF. The V call is TRBV30, the J call TRBJ2-7, with 9 bases identical to TRBD2. The CDR3 spans 14 residues. The J segment lost 7 bases and the V segment lost 8 bases, leaving 15 bases of the junction unmatched. CDR1 and CDR2 (germline): GTSNPN, SVGIG (reference sequence).

This chain links TRBV18 with TRBJ2-7; the match to TRBD2 covers 8 bases. V trimming: 10 bases; J trimming: 1 base; junction bases outside the gene matches: 9. CDR3 length: 14 amino acids. The germline V gene encodes CDR1 KGHSH and CDR2 LQKENI. The CDR3 is CATSVTSGSYEQYF. The DNA for the CDR3 is TGTGCCACCTCGGTAACTAGCGGATCCTACGAGCAGTACTTC.

The chain carries TRBV6-5 and TRBJ2-7, with 8 bases fitting TRBD2. In germline, CDR1 is MNHEY, CDR2 SVGAGI. Trimming at V came to 4 bases and at J to 3 bases, leaving 8 bases not matched to a gene. The CDR3 sequence is 15 residues long. CDR3: CASSSNTGTSYEQYF. The CDR3 region has the DNA TGTGCCAGCAGTTCCAACACCGGGACTAGCTACGAGCAGTACTTC.

The J gene is TRBJ2-6, the V gene TRBV10-2; D not certain. The CDR3 is 14 residues long. The germline gives CDR1 WSHSY, CDR2 SAAADI. Trimming removed 3 bases at V and 2 bases at J, with 5 bases between. As DNA, the CDR3 is TGCGCCAGCAGTGACTTTACTGGGGCCAACGTCCTGACTTTC. Translating gives CASSDFTGANVLTF.

The chain recombines TRBV6-2 or TRBV6-3 with TRBJ1-5; TRBD1 is a possible D gene (5 bases). Germline CDR1 and CDR2: MNHEY and SVGEGT. V gave up 2 bases and J gave up 0 bases, with 11 bases separating them. The CDR3 has 16 amino acids. The CDR3 is CASSYSGALSNQPQHF. The CDR3 nucleotides read TGTGCCAGCAGTTACAGCGGGGCCCTTAGCAATCAGCCCCAGCATTTT.

The genes are TRBV5-8 and TRBJ1-5; TRBD1 might be the D (6 bases). Germline V gives CDR1 SGHTS, CDR2 YDEGEE. With 3 bases removed from V and 0 bases from J, the gap between germline ends came to 10 bases. This CDR3 has 15 amino acids. CDR3 coding DNA: TGTGCCAGCAGCTCAGGACAGATTAGCAATCAGCCCCAGCATTTT. It codes for CASSSGQISNQPQHF.

This sequence joins TRBV9 and TRBJ2-5; 9 bases are a match to TRBD1. The CDR3 length is 16 residues. V shed 4 bases, J shed 4 bases, and the junction held 11 bases outside the gene matches. Germline CDR1 reads SGDLS; CDR2 reads YYNGEE. This CDR3 reads CASSPTGQGFSETQYF. CDR3 in DNA: TGTGCCAGCAGCCCAACGGGACAGGGCTTCTCAGAGACCCAGTACTTC.

This chain uses TRBV6-2 or TRBV6-3 with TRBJ2-3, with D tentatively TRBD1 (6 bases). The V gene's germline CDR1 is MNHEY and CDR2 SVGEGT. The V gene lost 4 bases and the J gene lost 4 bases, with 30 bases spanning the gap. The CDR3 extends over 20 amino acids. In DNA, the CDR3 is TGTGCCAGCAGTTCCCTATTCCCGGGACAAGGGCTCCTCAGGGCAGATACGCAGTATTTT. This gives the protein CASSSLFPGQGLLRADTQYF.

The rearrangement joins TRBV14 to TRBJ1-1; perhaps TRBD1 as D (6 bases). Between the trimmed V and J ends, which lost 6 bases and 2 bases, there was a span of 13 bases. The CDR3 sequence is 14 residues long. The germline CDR1 and CDR2 sequences are SGHDN and FVKESK. The CDR3 DNA reads as TGTGCCAGCAGGTTCGGACAGTTTAACACTGAAGCTTTCTTT. Translated, it gives CASRFGQFNTEAFF.

The rearrangement joins TRBV18 to TRBJ2-7; 12 bases agree with TRBD2. The germline gives CDR1 KGHSH, CDR2 LQKENI. This CDR3 is built from 13 residues. Trimming took 4 bases from V and 6 from J; bases not matched to a gene: 1. CDR3 sequence (DNA): TGTGCCAGCTCACAGACTAGCGGGAGCGAGCAGTACTTC. Its translation is CASSQTSGSEQYF.

Remarks on this clone: No DNA is shown, since the ends of the CDR3 on it are uncertain; the CDR3 is the one TCRdb lists. The chain recombines TRBV7-5 with TRBJ1-4. TRBV7-5 is noted as a pseudogene. Including both end residues, the CDR3 is 17 amino acids long. This CDR3 is CVRSLTPVRQLMKNCFF.

The rearrangement links TRBV19 to TRBJ2-7, with TRBD2 matching 7 bases. This CDR3 region has 14 residues. CDR1 and CDR2 from the germline V gene are LNHDA and SQIVND (reference sequence). J was trimmed by 0 bases and V by 5 bases; bases with no gene match: 4. CDR3: CASSLAASSYEQYF. CDR3 DNA: TGTGCCAGTAGTCTAGCGGCTAGCTCCTACGAGCAGTACTTC.

The chain couples TRBV6-1 to TRBJ2-7; 10 bases map to TRBD1. The CDR3 is made up of 15 amino acids. Germline CDR1 and CDR2: MNHNS and SASEGT. J gave up 3 bases and V 0 bases, and 2 bases lay outside the gene matches. CDR3 DNA: TGTGCCAGCAGTGAAGCCGGGACAGGGGACTACGAGCAGTACTTC. Translated: CASSEAGTGDYEQYF.

V usage is TRBV6-5 and J usage is TRBJ1-4; 8 positions agree with TRBD1. Germline V gene sequence: CDR1 MNHEY, CDR2 SVGAGI. Unmatched junction bases numbered 6, after V lost 6 bases and J lost 6 bases. This CDR3 contains 14 residues. CDR3 DNA sequence: TGTGCCAGCAGCAACAGGGGGGCGGATGAAAAACTGTTTTTT. This gives the protein CASSNRGADEKLFF.

The chain links TRBV7-2 to TRBJ1-2; 7 bases map to TRBD1. This CDR3 spans 18 amino acids. V lost 0 bases and J lost 4; bases outside the gene matches: 14. Germline-derived CDR1 and CDR2 are SGHTA and FQGNSA. CDR3 sequence: CASSLATAPYRGGYGYTF. The CDR3 DNA is TGTGCCAGCAGCTTAGCTACGGCCCCATACAGGGGAGGCTATGGCTACACCTTC.

This chain uses TRBV7-2 with TRBJ2-1, with 7 nucleotides matching TRBD1. The trim removed 5 bases at V and 2 bases at J, leaving 6 bases unmatched. Per germline, CDR1 SGHTA and CDR2 FQGNSA. The CDR3 loop spans 15 amino acids. CDR3 coding DNA: TGTGCCAGCAGCCACGACAGGGAACCCTACAATGAGCAGTTCTTC. It codes for CASSHDREPYNEQFF.

Regarding this clone: The germline gene is not matched at one end of the junction; a read error may be the cause. The chain carries TRBV7-7 and TRBJ2-3; 10 nucleotides match TRBD2. Germline V gene data show CDR1 as SSHAT and CDR2 as FNYEAQ (reference sequence). The CDR3 has 16 amino acids. Written as DNA, the CDR3 is TGTGCTAGCAGCTCTCTAGCGGGAGTAGGGACAGATACGCAGTATTTT. Translating it yields CASSSLAGVGTDTQYF. Drawing the rest from reference TRBV7-7 and TRBJ2-3, the complete variable domain is GAGVSQSPRYKVTKRGQDVTLRCDPISSHATLYWYQQALGQGPEFLTYFNYEAQPDKSGLPSDRFSAERPEGSISTLTIQRTEQRDSAMYRCASSSLAGVGTDTQYFGPGTRLTVL.

The chain has TRBV9 and TRBJ2-5; no firm D call. V was clipped by 3 bases and J by 1 base, with 10 bases between them. The germline CDR1 and CDR2 sequences are SGDLS and YYNGEE. This CDR3 comprises 14 residues. As DNA, the CDR3 is TGTGCCAGCAGCGCCCTCGACACCCAAGAGACCCAGTACTTC. Amino acids: CASSALDTQETQYF.

This clone was detected a few times. The chain has TRBV5-1 and TRBJ2-2; maybe TRBD2 (5 bases). V was cut by 4 bases and J by 3 bases, with 7 bases left in between. The CDR3 runs 13 residues. From germline, CDR1 is SGHRS and CDR2 YFSETQ. CDR3 DNA: TGCGCCAGCAGCCCGAGGGACACCGGGGAGCTGTTTTTT. Translated, it gives CASSPRDTGELFF.

The gene calls are TRBV5-6 and TRBJ1-1; no clear D. Germline V CDR1 and CDR2: SGHDT, YYEEEE. This CDR3 spans 12 amino acids. V lost 3 bases and J lost 7, with 10 bases in between. The CDR3 DNA reads TGTGCCAGCAGCTGGGCCGGCAGTGAAGCTTTCTTT. Protein product: CASSWAGSEAFF.